The rows below give T cell receptor beta chains drawn from one sample of a study of cytomegalovirus exposure and HLA in healthy donors. TCRdb keeps only in-frame clones here, not all; method: immunoSEQ multiplex PCR. Of under 250,000 clones listed, 70% to 90% are singletons. The specimen was PBMCs. The receptors derive from a human donor in good health. The CDR3 runs from the conserved cysteine through the conserved F or W. The D gene is left open where the match is weak. Where a row states a size, it is once, few, many or the class of an expanded clone; other rows omit it.

clone_size j_call v_call d_call cdr3_nt cdr3_aa
few TRBJ1-1 TRBV18 NA TGTGCCAGCTCCCCAGACATGAACACTGAAGCTTTCTTT CASSPDMNTEAFF
NA TRBJ1-5 TRBV18 NA TGTGCCAGCTCACCCCAGGGGATCGGCGGTCAGCCCCAGCATTTT CASSPQGIGGQPQHF
NA TRBJ2-7 TRBV10-3 TRBD1 TGTGCCATCAGTGAGGGACAGGGGAACTACGAGCAGTACTTC CAISEGQGNYEQYF
NA TRBJ2-1 TRBV5-1 NA TGCGCCAGCAGCCCCGGACTAGAGCAGTTCTTC CASSPGLEQFF
NA TRBJ2-1 TRBV7-2 NA TGTGCCAGCAGCCCTCCTAAGGGGCCCCTGAATGAGCAGTTCTTC CASSPPKGPLNEQFF
NA TRBJ2-7 TRBV28 NA TGTGCCAGCAGCTACGACAACTCCTACGAGCAGTACTTC CASSYDNSYEQYF
NA TRBJ2-7 TRBV27 TRBD1 TGTGCCAGCATGGCCGGACAGGGGCTGTTCTACGAGCAGTACTTC CASMAGQGLFYEQYF
NA TRBJ2-7 TRBV2 NA TGTGCCACCCAGGGATACGAGCAGTACTTC CATQGYEQYF
few TRBJ2-3 TRBV6-1 TRBD2 TGTGCCAGCGAGGTACTAGCGGGAAACACAGATACGCAGTATTTT CASEVLAGNTDTQYF
NA TRBJ2-2 TRBV29-1 TRBD2 TGCAGCGCCCGACTTTATCAGGCGGGAGGCCCCGGGGAGCTGTTTTTT CSARLYQAGGPGELFF
NA TRBJ2-1 TRBV13 TRBD2 TGTGCCAGCAGCTCACGGACTAGCGGGATGGATGAGCAGTTCTTC CASSSRTSGMDEQFF
NA TRBJ1-1 TRBV13 NA TGTGCCAGCAGCCCTACAGGGTTTGAAGCTTTCTTT CASSPTGFEAFF
NA TRBJ2-7 TRBV4-3 NA TGCGCCAGCAGCCAAGAATCGGGGTCAAGCTACGAGCAGTACTTC CASSQESGSSYEQYF
NA TRBJ2-7 TRBV28 TRBD1 TGTGCCAGCAGTTACCTCTTTGGACAGGGATTTTACGAGCAGTACTTC CASSYLFGQGFYEQYF
few TRBJ2-3 TRBV2 NA TGTGCCAGCAGACGAGTTTATAGAGGCACAGATACGCAGTATTTT CASRRVYRGTDTQYF
once TRBJ2-7 TRBV19 TRBD1 TGTGCCAGTAGCCGGGACAGGGGGACCTACGAGCAGTACTTC CASSRDRGTYEQYF
NA TRBJ2-1 TRBV7-3 NA TGTGCCAGCAGCTTAACGGGAGCCTTCAATGAGCAGTTCTTC CASSLTGAFNEQFF
NA TRBJ1-2 TRBV2 NA TGTGCCAGCAGGAGGCGGGACGCAGAGGGCTACACCTTC CASRRRDAEGYTF
NA TRBJ2-7 TRBV18 TRBD1 TGTGCCAGCTCACCATTCGGGACAGGGGGAGCCTACGAGCAGTACTTC CASSPFGTGGAYEQYF
few TRBJ2-1 TRBV25-1 NA TGTGCCAGCAGTGAATCAGGTAGGGGCTCCTACAATGAGCAGTTCTTC CASSESGRGSYNEQFF
NA TRBJ1-3 TRBV6-5 NA TGTGCCAGCAGTACAGGGAGAGGAAACACCATATATTTT CASSTGRGNTIYF
NA TRBJ1-3 TRBV7-2 TRBD1 TGTGCCAGCAGCATCCACAGGGGAATCTCTGGAAACACCATATATTTT CASSIHRGISGNTIYF
NA TRBJ2-7 TRBV28 TRBD1 TGTGCCAGCATGCAGGACAGGGGAAGCTCCTACGAGCAGTACTTC CASMQDRGSSYEQYF
NA TRBJ2-2 TRBV5-4 TRBD2 TGTGCCAGCAGCTTGATCTCGTGGACTAGGAACACCGGGGAGCTGTTTTTT CASSLISWTRNTGELFF
NA TRBJ2-7 TRBV28 TRBD1 TGTGCCAGCAGTCCTGTCCCGGGACAGGGCTGGGGCTCCTACGAGCAGTACTTC CASSPVPGQGWGSYEQYF
NA TRBJ2-7 TRBV4-3 TRBD2 TGCGCCAGCAGCCAAGATCGGGGGGACCGCTACGAGCAGTACTTC CASSQDRGDRYEQYF
few TRBJ2-7 TRBV4-1 TRBD2 TGCGCCAGCAGCCCTGTCGGACTAGCGGGAGTCTACGAGCAGTACTTC CASSPVGLAGVYEQYF
NA TRBJ1-4 TRBV2 NA TGTGCCAGCAGTGAACTTGGCCTAGGGGTTGAAAAACTGTTTTTT CASSELGLGVEKLFF
NA TRBJ2-1 TRBV5-1 TRBD2 TGCGCCAGCAGCGTCACTAGCGGGGGGGAGCAGTTCTTC CASSVTSGGEQFF
NA TRBJ1-2 TRBV23-1 TRBD1 TGCGCCAGCAGTTCGACAGGGGGCGGCTATGGCTACACCTTC CASSSTGGGYGYTF
NA TRBJ1-2 TRBV5-1 TRBD1 TGCGCCAGCAGCTTAAACCCAGGGGGTCTCGACTATGGCTACACCTTC CASSLNPGGLDYGYTF
NA TRBJ1-1 TRBV2 NA TGTGCCAGCAGTCGACAGAAAAACACTGAAGCTTTCTTT CASSRQKNTEAFF
NA TRBJ2-1 TRBV7-9 TRBD2 TGTTCCAGCAGCCCAGCGGGGGGTCACTACTCCTACAATGAGCAGTTCTTC CSSSPAGGHYSYNEQFF
NA TRBJ2-3 TRBV29-1 TRBD1 TGCAGCGTTGGGGAGACAGGGTCCACAGATACGCAGTATTTT CSVGETGSTDTQYF
NA TRBJ1-1 TRBV29-1 NA TGCAGCGTTCTACAGGGCACTGAAGCTTTCTTT CSVLQGTEAFF
NA TRBJ2-1 TRBV28 NA TGTGCCAGCAGTCCCGACATATACAATGAGCAGTTCTTC CASSPDIYNEQFF
NA TRBJ2-1 TRBV4-1 TRBD2 TGCGCCAGCAGCCAAGATTCTCCGGGGACTAGCGGTCTTAGCTCCTACAATGAGCAGTTCTTC CASSQDSPGTSGLSSYNEQFF
NA TRBJ2-7 TRBV28 TRBD1 TGTGCCAGCAGTTTTCTCCAGGGGGCGGGAGAGCAGTACTTC CASSFLQGAGEQYF
NA TRBJ2-5 TRBV5-1 TRBD1 TGCGCCAGCAGCTCCGAGCAACCAGGGGGGACCCAGTACTTC CASSSEQPGGTQYF
NA TRBJ2-5 TRBV2 TRBD1 TGTGCCAGCAGTGCGGACAGGGTGGAGACCCAGTACTTC CASSADRVETQYF
NA TRBJ2-2 TRBV21-1 NA TGTGCCAGCACACAGGTCCGCGGAAACACCGGGGAGCTGTTTTTT CASTQVRGNTGELFF
NA TRBJ2-1 TRBV5-1 NA TGCGCCAGCAGCTTGCAAGGAGTCTCGTTCTTC CASSLQGVSFF
NA TRBJ1-3 TRBV28 TRBD1 TGTGCCAGCAGATCCATGCCCGGGACAGGGTCTGGAAACACCATATATTTT CASRSMPGTGSGNTIYF
NA TRBJ2-1 TRBV4-1 TRBD2 TGCGCCAGCTCCGGGGGGGCTTACAATGAGCAGTTCTTC CASSGGAYNEQFF
NA TRBJ2-5 TRBV4-1 NA TGCGCCAGCAGCCCCCGACAGTTAAGGAGTTCAGAGACCCAGTACTTC CASSPRQLRSSETQYF
NA TRBJ2-2 TRBV4-1 TRBD1 TGCGCCAGCAGCCAAGATCAGGGACAGGGGGCGTGGGCCGGGGAGCTGTTTTTT CASSQDQGQGAWAGELFF
NA TRBJ2-1 TRBV19 NA TGTGCCAGTAGTATATACGGGACAAAAAACTACAATGAGCAGTTCTTC CASSIYGTKNYNEQFF
NA TRBJ1-1 TRBV28 NA TGTGCCAGCAGGGGAAGATCCGGGACTGCAAACACTGAAGCTTTCTTT CASRGRSGTANTEAFF
NA TRBJ1-1 TRBV5-6 NA TGTGCCAGCAGCTCCTGGGGGGGCACTGAAGCTTTCTTT CASSSWGGTEAFF
NA TRBJ2-7 TRBV7-2 TRBD1 TGTGCCAGCAGCGACCCCGGGACAGGCCGATACGAGCAGTACTTC CASSDPGTGRYEQYF
NA TRBJ2-3 TRBV29-1 NA TGCAGCGCCTCGGAAGGAGGTGATACGCAGTATTTT CSASEGGDTQYF